The 31 T cell receptor beta chains below were found in one sample sequenced in a study of OX40 agonist ivuxolimab in advanced cancers. Assay used: immunoSEQ multiplex PCR; TCRdb lists only in-frame clones, some missing. The profile covers some 60,000 clones, with around 87% appearing a single time and about a sixth taken by the ten largest. The sequencing here drew on CD4+ or CD8+ T cells sorted from blood, taken in a trial of the OX40 agonist ivuxolimab. These TCRs come from an adult with an advanced solid tumor such as melanoma, head and neck, liver or kidney cancer.

This chain connects TRBV19 to TRBJ1-1; 7 bases agree with TRBD1. CDR1 and CDR2 from the germline V gene are LNHDA and SQIVND (reference sequence). Losses at the gene ends were 7 bases for V and 5 bases for J; bases not matched to a gene: 7. The CDR3 runs to 13 residues. CDR3 coding DNA: TGTGCCAGTACTGACAGGGTGGGAACTGAAGCTTTCTTT. Its protein product is CASTDRVGTEAFF.

The rearrangement joins TRBV6-6 to TRBJ1-3; D is ambiguous. V lost 7 bases and J lost 4, with 8 bases in between. This CDR3 has 12 residues. Germline V gene data show CDR1 as MNHNY and CDR2 as SVGAGI (reference sequence). CDR3 in DNA: TGTGCCAGCACCACACAAGGAAACACCATATATTTT. Protein: CASTTQGNTIYF.

The chain combines TRBV6-5 with TRBJ1-6; TRBD1 agrees at 7 bases. The CDR3 spans 14 residues. Trimming took 2 bases from V and 9 from J; bases not matched to a gene: 4. Germline CDR1 is MNHEY and CDR2 is SVGAGI. The CDR3 DNA follows: TGTGCCAGCAGTTACAGAGGGGGCAGTTCACCCCTCCACTTT. The encoded protein is CASSYRGGSSPLHF.

This chain connects TRBV4-1 to TRBJ1-1; D uncertain. V lost 0 bases, J lost 1 base, and 18 bases lay in between. The CDR3 contains 18 residues. Germline CDR1 reads MGHRA; CDR2 reads YSYEKL. The CDR3 DNA reads as TGCGCCAGCAGCCAAGAAAGGAGGGTAGCACGAAAGAACACTGAAGCTTTCTTT. This gives the protein CASSQERRVARKNTEAFF.

The V gene is TRBV19, the J gene TRBJ2-1; D may be TRBD2 (6 bases). The CDR3 is made up of 14 amino acids. CDR1 is LNHDA, CDR2 SQIVND, per germline (reference sequence). The V end lost 3 bases, the J end lost 5 bases, and 11 bases lay between the germline ends. This CDR3 is CASSILDYNNEQFF. For the CDR3, the DNA is TGTGCCAGTAGTATTTTGGACTACAACAATGAGCAGTTCTTC.

This clone appeared a few times. The chain couples TRBV5-1 to TRBJ1-1; maybe TRBD1 (5 bases). Germline V gives CDR1 SGHRS, CDR2 YFSETQ. V dropped 3 bases and J dropped 1 base, with 13 bases sitting between them. CDR3 length: 15 amino acids. This CDR3 reads CASSSVPGTNTEAFF. The DNA of the CDR3 is TGCGCCAGCAGCTCAGTACCGGGGACGAACACTGAAGCTTTCTTT. Full variable domain (missing parts from reference TRBV5-1 and TRBJ1-1): KAGVTQTPRYLIKTRGQQVTLSCSPISGHRSVSWYQQTPGQGLQFLFEYFSETQRNKGNFPGRFSGRQFSNSRSEMNVSTLELGDSALYLCASSSVPGTNTEAFFGQGTRLTVV.

In this sample, this clone turned up a few times. The J gene is TRBJ2-7, the V gene TRBV19; the D gene is possibly TRBD2 (6 bases). The CDR3 has 14 residues. The V and J ends lost 3 bases and 7 bases respectively, with 16 bases between them. CDR1 is LNHDA and CDR2 is SQIVND in the germline V gene (reference sequence). The CDR3 region is CASSIDGSGGEQYF. In DNA, the CDR3 is TGTGCCAGTAGTATCGACGGGAGTGGAGGGGAGCAGTACTTC.

The gene calls are TRBV2 and TRBJ2-7; D gene ambiguous. Trimming took 4 bases from V and 3 from J, leaving 4 bases between them. The CDR3 extends over 11 amino acids. Per germline, CDR1 SNHLY and CDR2 FYNNEI. This CDR3 is CASSGGYEQYF. The CDR3 bases are TGTGCCAGCAGTGGGGGCTACGAGCAGTACTTC.

The chain couples TRBV6-5 to TRBJ1-4, with 7 bases that match TRBD1. With V trimmed by 2 bases and J by 3 bases, 3 bases remained unmatched. CDR1 and CDR2 (germline): MNHEY, SVGAGI. This CDR3 has 15 amino acids. This CDR3 is CASSYQGTANEKLFF. DNA for the CDR3: TGTGCCAGCAGTTACCAAGGGACAGCTAATGAAAAACTGTTTTTT.

The genes are TRBV6-6 and TRBJ2-7; D may be TRBD2 (6 bases). CDR3 length: 14 amino acids. The ends were cut back, 6 bases at V and 3 bases at J, with 15 bases in the middle. Germline lookup yields CDR1 MNHNY and CDR2 SVGAGI (reference sequence). The CDR3 region is CASRLALGSYEQYF. CDR3 nucleotides: TGTGCCAGCAGACTAGCCCTGGGCAGCTACGAGCAGTACTTC.

The rearrangement links TRBV28 to TRBJ1-4; 9 bases agree with TRBD1. The CDR3 contains 14 residues. The germline V gene has CDR1 MDHEN and CDR2 SYDVKM. V lost 3 bases, J lost 8 bases, and 4 bases stayed unmatched. The CDR3: CASSFGTGTEKLFF. CDR3 nucleotide sequence: TGTGCCAGCAGTTTTGGGACAGGGACGGAAAAACTGTTTTTT.

The chain links TRBV7-6 to TRBJ2-5; 10 bases agree with TRBD2. The germline gives CDR1 SGHVS, CDR2 FNYEAQ. The CDR3 runs 13 residues. V gave up 8 bases and J gave up 11 bases; unmatched junction bases: 11. Written as DNA, the CDR3 is TGTGCCAGCTCCCAGCGGGAGGGCCTTGAGCAGTACTTC. Translation gives CASSQREGLEQYF.

The V call is TRBV18, the J call TRBJ1-5; D not certain. Between the trimmed V and J ends, which lost 4 bases and 0 bases, there was a span of 7 bases. This CDR3 has 14 residues. Germline values: CDR1 KGHSH, CDR2 LQKENI. CDR3 residues: CASSQTDSNQPQHF. CDR3 nucleotides: TGTGCCAGCTCACAGACGGATAGCAATCAGCCCCAGCATTTT. The full variable domain, with the rest looked up from reference TRBV18 and TRBJ1-5, is NAGVMQNPRHLVRRRGQEARLRCSPMKGHSHVYWYRQLPEEGLKFMVYLQKENIIDESGMPKERFSAEFPKEGPSILRIQQVVRGDSAAYFCASSQTDSNQPQHFGDGTRLSIL.

This clone was seen more than once but under ten times. The chain joins TRBV4-1 to TRBJ2-2; TRBD2 might be the D (5 bases). The ends were cut back, 1 base at V and 4 bases at J, with 13 bases in the middle. The CDR3 is made up of 16 amino acids. Germline CDR1 and CDR2: MGHRA and YSYEKL. CDR3 bases: TGCGCCAGCAGCCAAGCGGCCGGACTTCCCACCGGGGAGCTGTTTTTT. It is translated as CASSQAAGLPTGELFF.

The chain joins TRBV2 to TRBJ2-5; the D is unclear. The CDR3 runs to 14 residues. The V gene lost 2 bases and the J gene lost 3 bases, with 10 bases spanning the gap. The germline V gene encodes CDR1 SNHLY and CDR2 FYNNEI. Here the CDR3 reads CASSEKGWEETQYF. CDR3 bases: TGTGCCAGCAGTGAAAAGGGCTGGGAAGAGACCCAGTACTTC. The entire variable domain, with the rest obtained from reference TRBV2 and TRBJ2-5, is as follows: EPEVTQTPSHQVTQMGQEVILRCVPISNHLYFYWYRQILGQKVEFLVSFYNNEISEKSEIFDDQFSVERPDGSNFTLKIRSTKLEDSAMYFCASSEKGWEETQYFGPGTRLLVL.

This rearrangement joins TRBV5-5 to TRBJ1-1; tentative D call: TRBD1 (6 bases). V lost 5 bases and J 1 base, leaving 15 bases between the germline ends. CDR3 length: 15 residues. Germline V CDR1 and CDR2: SGHKS, YYEKEE (reference sequence). CDR3 nucleotide sequence: TGTGCCAGCAGGGCCACCGGGACAACGAACACTGAAGCTTTCTTT. This gives the protein CASRATGTTNTEAFF.

The chain uses TRBV7-5 and TRBJ1-1; the tabulated D call, TRBD1, remains unverified against the DNA. TRBV7-5 is a pseudogene segment. The CDR3 runs 18 residues. CDR3 bases: TGTGCCAGCAGCTTATTTAGATCGGGGACAGGGGTGGACACTGAAGCTTTCTTT. Amino acids: CASSLFRSGTGVDTEAFF.

The gene calls are TRBV28 and TRBJ1-5; D is ambiguous. The ends were cut back, 6 bases at V and 3 bases at J, with 15 bases in the middle. CDR1 and CDR2 from the germline V gene are MDHEN and SYDVKM. The CDR3 extends over 15 amino acids. CDR3 loop: CASRPPREHNQPQHF. The CDR3 bases are TGTGCCAGCAGACCCCCCCGGGAGCACAATCAGCCCCAGCATTTT.

The rearrangement joins TRBV19 to TRBJ2-7; unclear D gene. CDR1 is LNHDA and CDR2 is SQIVND in the germline V gene (reference sequence). The CDR3 covers 13 residues. V was cut by 4 bases and J by 4 bases, with 11 bases left in between. In nucleotides, the CDR3 is TGTGCCAGTAGTACCACGACGACGTACGAGCAGTACTTC. Translation: CASSTTTTYEQYF. Full variable domain (rest looked up from reference TRBV19 and TRBJ2-7): DGGITQSPKYLFRKEGQNVTLSCEQNLNHDAMYWYRQDPGQGLRLIYYSQIVNDFQKGDIAEGYSVSREKKESFPLTVTSAQKNPTAFYLCASSTTTTYEQYFGPGTRLTVT.

The CDR3: CASSQGAGMWEKLFF. The CDR3 nucleotides read TGCGCCAGCAGCCAAGGGGCCGGCATGTGGGAAAAACTGTTTTTT. The chain carries TRBV4-1 and TRBJ1-4, with no clear D. The germline V gene encodes CDR1 MGHRA and CDR2 YSYEKL. The CDR3 has 15 residues. Trimming shortened V by 1 base and J by 8 bases, and 14 bases separated the two germline ends.

The chain combines TRBV2 with TRBJ1-2; 8 bases are a match to TRBD1. Germline loops: CDR1 SNHLY, CDR2 FYNNEI. V lost 0 bases and J lost 7; bases outside the gene matches: 10. The CDR3 has 16 residues. The CDR3 DNA sequence: TGTGCCAGCAGTGAAGCGTCCGCAGGGGGCACGGGTGGCTACACCTTC. It specifies CASSEASAGGTGGYTF.

The V and J genes are TRBV4-1 and TRBJ2-1; TRBD2 aligns across 11 bases. V dropped 2 bases and J dropped 0; count of bases not matched to a gene: 0. The CDR3 has 16 amino acids. Germline V lookup: CDR1 MGHRA, CDR2 YSYEKL. CDR3 in amino acids: CASSQTSGSSYNEQFF. The CDR3, as DNA: TGCGCCAGCAGCCAAACTAGCGGGAGCTCCTACAATGAGCAGTTCTTC.

V and J are TRBV28 and TRBJ1-4, with D possibly TRBD1 on 5 matching bases. Germline CDR1 reads MDHEN; CDR2 reads SYDVKM. The CDR3 runs 16 residues. Trimming shortened V by 7 bases and J by 7 bases, and 22 bases separated the two germline ends. The chain's CDR3 is CASTSIGTPPFEKLFF. The DNA of the CDR3 is TGTGCCAGCACCTCTATTGGGACCCCTCCATTTGAAAAACTGTTTTTT.

The chain uses TRBV6-5 and TRBJ2-3, with D hard to call. The length of the CDR3 is 13 residues. Trimming left V 3 bases short and J 6 bases short, with 10 bases between. The germline gives CDR1 MNHEY, CDR2 SVGAGI. The CDR3 coding sequence is TGTGCCAGCAGTTATCAGTTCATGGATACGCAGTATTTT. As protein: CASSYQFMDTQYF.

The V call is TRBV28, the J call TRBJ2-3; 13 positions match TRBD2. The V gene's germline CDR1 is MDHEN and CDR2 SYDVKM. The trim removed 5 bases at V and 6 bases at J, leaving 5 bases unmatched. The CDR3 contains 15 residues. The CDR3 nucleotides are TGTGCCAGCAGTCGGACTAGCGGGAGTGCTGATACGCAGTATTTT. Encoded protein: CASSRTSGSADTQYF. The variable domain in full, completed from reference TRBV28 and TRBJ2-3, reads DVKVTQSSRYLVKRTGEKVFLECVQDMDHENMFWYRQDPGLGLRLIYFSYDVKMKEKGDIPEGYSVSREKKERFSLILESASTNQTSMYLCASSRTSGSADTQYFGPGTRLTVL.

The chain uses TRBV11-3 and TRBJ2-1, with 10 nucleotides matching TRBD1. Unmatched junction bases numbered 2, after V lost 5 bases and J lost 4 bases. The germline CDR1 and CDR2 sequences are SGHNT and YENEEA. The CDR3 contains 14 residues. The CDR3 protein is CASSQGQGYNEQFF. DNA for the CDR3: TGTGCCAGCAGCCAGGGACAGGGGTACAATGAGCAGTTCTTC.

The rearrangement links TRBV4-1 to TRBJ2-7; D is undetermined. Trimming removed 3 bases from V and 3 bases from J, with 15 bases in between. Per the germline V gene, CDR1 is MGHRA and CDR2 is YSYEKL. This CDR3 spans 15 amino acids. CDR3 bases: TGCGCCAGCAGCCAGGCCCGCGCCCTTAACTACGAGCAGTACTTC. Its translation: CASSQARALNYEQYF.

V usage is TRBV6-1 and J usage is TRBJ1-5; D not certain. Trimming cost V 0 bases and J 7 bases, with 16 bases left between them. The CDR3 contains 16 residues. Germline V gene lookup returns CDR1 MNHNS and CDR2 SASEGT. The CDR3 nucleotides are TGTGCCAGCAGTGAAGCGCTAGGCCCTGGCGACCAGCCCCAGCATTTT. This translates into CASSEALGPGDQPQHF.

This chain links TRBV5-1 with TRBJ2-7; the D call may be TRBD1 or TRBD2 (5 bases each). The V gene's germline CDR1 is SGHRS and CDR2 YFSETQ. The CDR3 runs 16 residues. The germline V and J ends were trimmed by 5 bases and 0 bases, with 18 bases remaining between them. The CDR3 nucleotides read TGCGCCAGCAGGAGGGGTTTGGGCAGGGACTCCTACGAGCAGTACTTC. Protein sequence: CASRRGLGRDSYEQYF.

The V and J genes are TRBV5-1 and TRBJ2-5, with D perhaps TRBD2 (6 bases). This CDR3 is 16 amino acids long. Germline CDR1 is SGHRS and CDR2 is YFSETQ. V dropped 4 bases and J dropped 2 bases, with 18 bases sitting between them. The CDR3 region is CASSPQAGRSQETQYF. CDR3 sequence (DNA): TGCGCCAGCAGCCCCCAGGCGGGACGGTCGCAAGAGACCCAGTACTTC.

V is TRBV9 and J is TRBJ1-4; D gene unclear. This CDR3 is 14 amino acids long. Trimming cost V 4 bases and J 2 bases, with 9 bases left between them. Germline CDR1 reads SGDLS; CDR2 reads YYNGEE. CDR3 nucleotide sequence: TGTGCCAGCAGCTTGGCAGCCACTAATGAAAAACTGTTTTTT. Translating it yields CASSLAATNEKLFF.